This TCR beta chain derives from a study of beta chain features in type 1 diabetes. Study-wide context: Researchers looked at 85 million to 110 million sorted cells across all samples. General study findings and limits: Patients and controls would share equally any PCR tilt toward shorter templates. Type 1 diabetes patients had TCRB CDR3s that were shorter (moderately but significantly so) in all four CD4+ subsets.

The investigators reverse transcribed all of the isolated RNA, so they sequenced expressed TCRB transcripts. Mean read depth for naive, central memory and regulatory T cell samples was around 3.8 million reads. Using immunoSEQ multiplex PCR, the repertoire was profiled, and TCRdb retains in-frame clones only, with some absent. The sample lists 100,000 to 150,000 clones, around a sixth occurring once. This clone was detected only a few times. What it binds is not known. Only one heparinised blood draw was taken per donor, and its volume averaged approximately 0.11 L. The germline V gene encodes CDR1 SGHRS and CDR2 YFSETQ. This CDR3 is 15 amino acids long. Trimming removed 2 bases from V and 3 bases from J, with 12 bases in between.

The receptor was derived from a man aged 18 to 30 with type 1 diabetes. This chain connects TRBV5-1 to TRBJ2-1; the D gene is possibly TRBD1 (6 bases). Sequenced material: central memory CD4+ T cells from blood. CDR3 nucleotides: TGCGCCAGCAGCTTACAGGGTGGTAGCTACAATGAGCAGTTCTTC. It is translated as CASSLQGGSYNEQFF.